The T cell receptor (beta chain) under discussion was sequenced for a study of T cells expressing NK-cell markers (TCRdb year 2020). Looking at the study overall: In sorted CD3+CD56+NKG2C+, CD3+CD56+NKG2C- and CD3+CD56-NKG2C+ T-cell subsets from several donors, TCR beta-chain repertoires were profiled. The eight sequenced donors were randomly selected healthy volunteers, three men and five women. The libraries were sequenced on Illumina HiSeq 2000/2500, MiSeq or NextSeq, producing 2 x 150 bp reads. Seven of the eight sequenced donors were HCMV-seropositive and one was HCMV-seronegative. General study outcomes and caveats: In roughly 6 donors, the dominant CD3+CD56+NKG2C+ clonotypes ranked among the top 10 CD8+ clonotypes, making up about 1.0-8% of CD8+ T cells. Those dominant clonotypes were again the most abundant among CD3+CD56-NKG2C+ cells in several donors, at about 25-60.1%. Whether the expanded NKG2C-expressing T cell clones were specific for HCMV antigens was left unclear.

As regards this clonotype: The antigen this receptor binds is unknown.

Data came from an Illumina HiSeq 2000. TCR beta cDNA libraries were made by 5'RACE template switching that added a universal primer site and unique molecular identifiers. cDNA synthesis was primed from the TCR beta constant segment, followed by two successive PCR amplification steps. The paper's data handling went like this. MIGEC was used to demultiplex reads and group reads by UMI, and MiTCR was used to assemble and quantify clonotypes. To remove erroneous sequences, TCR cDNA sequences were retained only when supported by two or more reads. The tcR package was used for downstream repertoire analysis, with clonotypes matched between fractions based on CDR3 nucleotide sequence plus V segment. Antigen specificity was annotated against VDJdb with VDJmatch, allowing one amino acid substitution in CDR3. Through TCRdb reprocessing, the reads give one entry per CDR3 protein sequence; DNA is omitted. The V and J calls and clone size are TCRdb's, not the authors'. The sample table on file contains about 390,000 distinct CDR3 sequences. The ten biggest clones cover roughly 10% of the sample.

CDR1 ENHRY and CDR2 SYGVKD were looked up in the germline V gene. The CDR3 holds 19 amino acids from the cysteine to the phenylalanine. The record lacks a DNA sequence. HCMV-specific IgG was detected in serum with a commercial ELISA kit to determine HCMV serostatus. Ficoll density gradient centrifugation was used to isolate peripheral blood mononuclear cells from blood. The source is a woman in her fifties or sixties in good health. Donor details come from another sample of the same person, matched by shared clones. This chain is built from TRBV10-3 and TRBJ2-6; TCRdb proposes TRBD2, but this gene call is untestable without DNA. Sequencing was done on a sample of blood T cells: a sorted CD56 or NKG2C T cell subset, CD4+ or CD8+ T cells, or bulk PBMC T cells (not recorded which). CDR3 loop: CAISELQAGKSTGANVLTF.